Listed below are T cell receptor beta chains from one sample, sequenced in a study of blood T cells in healthy people across ages. TCRdb re-called the 5' RACE reads with MiXCR, one entry per CDR3 protein. This sample yields approximately 1.5 million distinct CDR3 sequences, of which 34% are seen a single time; around 11% belongs to the top ten. Material: blood. These receptors all come from a woman in her twenties or thirties in good health. The CDR3 runs from the conserved cysteine through the conserved F or W. The order of the fields is clone size, V gene, J gene, D gene, CDR3 protein, CDR3 DNA. D genes are given only for firm matches. Clone size is not always given. Where it is, it says once, few, many or a class for expanded clones.

>.|TRBV5-1|TRBJ2-7|.
CASSSSGKRTDEQYF
TGCGCCAGCAGCAGCTCGGGCAAAAGGACCGACGAGCAGTACTTC
>few|TRBV11-2|TRBJ1-1|.
CASSLHENPEAFF
TGTGCCAGCAGCTTACATGAAAATCCTGAAGCTTTCTTT
>.|TRBV30|TRBJ2-7|.
CAWRQRPGVGGYEQYF
TGTGCCTGGAGGCAAAGGCCCGGAGTTGGGGGGTACGAGCAGTACTTC
>.|TRBV25-1|TRBJ1-4|TRBD1
CASSDYRGREKLFF
TGTGCCAGCAGTGACTACAGGGGCCGTGAAAAACTGTTTTTT
>.|TRBV27|TRBJ2-7|.
CASSDSAYEQYF
TGCGCCAGCTCAGACAGTGCCTACGAGCAGTACTTC
>.|TRBV20-1|TRBJ1-2|.
CSARDRPPLYGYTF
TGCAGTGCTAGAGACAGGCCGCCGCTTTATGGCTACACCTTC
>.|TRBV20-1|TRBJ2-5|.
CSARGPEGSRETQYF
TGCAGTGCTAGAGGTCCCGAAGGGAGCCGAGAGACCCAGTACTTC
>.|TRBV27|TRBJ1-2|.
CASSLFPGSWDYGYTF
TGTGCCAGCAGTTTATTTCCCGGGAGTTGGGACTATGGCTACACCTTC
>.|TRBV12-3/TRBV12-4|TRBJ2-3|.
CASSFGWTSTDTQYF
TGTGCCAGCAGTTTTGGATGGACTAGCACAGATACGCAGTATTTT
>.|TRBV6-1|TRBJ2-1|.
CASRSGDEQFF
TGTGCCAGCAGGTCAGGGGATGAGCAGTTCTTC
>few|TRBV9|TRBJ2-1|.
CASSVAGDPLYEQFF
TGTGCCAGCAGCGTAGCAGGGGACCCCTTGTATGAGCAGTTCTTC
>few|TRBV27|TRBJ2-1|.
CASRQNNEQFF
TGTGCCAGCCGTCAGAACAATGAGCAGTTCTTC
>.|TRBV9|TRBJ1-6|.
CASSVATGNSPLHF
TGTGCCAGCAGCGTAGCTACGGGGAATTCACCCCTCCACTTT
>.|TRBV2|TRBJ1-5|.
CASSEERRTSQPQHF
TGTGCCAGCAGTGAAGAAAGACGGACTTCTCAGCCCCAGCATTTT
>few|TRBV7-7|TRBJ2-3|.
CASSFSVTDTQYF
TGTGCCAGCAGCTTTAGTGTTACAGATACGCAGTATTTT
>many|TRBV12-3/TRBV12-4|TRBJ1-1|.
CASSKMEGYTEAFF
TGTGCCAGCAGCAAAATGGAAGGGTACACTGAAGCTTTCTTT
>few|TRBV21-1|TRBJ2-1|.
CASSLTGSPVIYEQFF
TGTGCCAGCAGCTTAACAGGGTCTCCAGTTATCTACGAGCAGTTCTTC
>few|TRBV20-1|TRBJ2-1|TRBD2
CSASGRAVYNEQFF
TGCAGTGCTAGCGGGAGGGCAGTCTACAATGAGCAGTTCTTC
>few|TRBV4-1|TRBJ1-5|.
CASSHAVLDSNQPQHF
TGCGCCAGCAGTCACGCGGTCTTGGACAGCAATCAGCCCCAGCATTTT
>.|TRBV5-6|TRBJ2-5|TRBD2
CASSFPSSGGQETQYF
TGTGCCAGCAGCTTCCCCTCTTCGGGGGGCCAAGAGACCCAGTACTTC
>.|TRBV20-1|TRBJ2-7|TRBD2
CSQLGLAFYEQYF
TGCAGCCAATTGGGACTAGCTTTCTACGAGCAGTACTTC
>.|TRBV29-1|TRBJ2-5|TRBD1
CSACLRTGQETQYF
TGCAGCGCTTGCCTCAGGACAGGACAAGAGACCCAGTACTTC
>.|TRBV5-1|TRBJ1-2|.
CASSPPLGDYGYTF
TGCGCCAGCAGCCCCCCGCTCGGGGACTATGGCTACACCTTC
>few|TRBV3-1|TRBJ2-3|.
CASSHGLSTQYF
TGTGCCAGCAGCCACGGGTTGAGTACGCAGTATTTT
>.|TRBV7-9|TRBJ1-2|TRBD1
CASSSGGHFNYGYTF
TGTGCCAGCAGCTCAGGGGGACACTTTAACTATGGCTACACCTTC
>many|TRBV10-3|TRBJ2-5|TRBD2
CAISGGGRTQETQYF
TGTGCCATCAGTGGGGGGGGACGGACCCAAGAGACCCAGTACTTC
>few|TRBV5-1|TRBJ2-3|TRBD2
CASSFGASGMRTDTQYF
TGCGCCAGCAGCTTTGGAGCGAGCGGGATGCGCACAGATACGCAGTATTTT
>.|TRBV4-1|TRBJ2-2|.
CASSQAGTTNTGELFF
TGCGCCAGCAGCCAAGCCGGGACAACGAACACCGGGGAGCTGTTTTTT
>.|TRBV27|TRBJ1-5|TRBD1
CASAPGQDYPQPQHF
TGTGCCAGCGCACCGGGACAGGATTACCCTCAGCCCCAGCATTTT
>.|TRBV15|TRBJ2-7|.
CATSRDRGGAYEQYF
TGTGCCACCAGCAGAGATCGCGGCGGCGCCTACGAGCAGTACTTC
>.|TRBV11-2|TRBJ2-3|TRBD2
CASSLVTVAGEGTQYF
TGTGCCAGCAGCTTAGTAACGGTAGCTGGGGAGGGTACGCAGTATTTT
>.|TRBV11-2|TRBJ2-3|TRBD2
CASSWSGGSTDTQYF
TGTGCCAGCAGCTGGAGCGGGGGATCCACAGATACGCAGTATTTT
>few|TRBV6-2/TRBV6-3|TRBJ2-1|.
CASSQGGSLIDEQFF
TGTGCCAGCAGTCAGGGGGGCTCGTTAATCGATGAGCAGTTCTTC
>few|TRBV6-1|TRBJ1-2|.
CASSELRSGYTF
TGTGCCAGCAGTGAATTAAGGAGTGGCTACACCTTC
>few|TRBV29-1|TRBJ1-4|.
CSVIRGPDEKLFF
TGCAGCGTTATCCGGGGACCGGATGAAAAACTGTTTTTT
>many|TRBV2|TRBJ1-2|.
CASSVGDNGYTF
TGTGCCAGCAGTGTAGGGGATAATGGCTACACCTTC
>.|TRBV19|TRBJ2-7|.
CASSMGRTYEQYF
TGTGCCAGTAGTATGGGCAGAACCTACGAGCAGTACTTC
>.|TRBV7-9|TRBJ1-4|.
CASSPRQATNEKLFF
TGTGCCAGCAGCCCCAGACAGGCAACTAATGAAAAACTGTTTTTT
>few|TRBV15|TRBJ1-2|TRBD1
CATSKAETGTGDFTF
TGTGCCACCAGCAAAGCGGAGACCGGGACAGGGGACTTCACCTTC
>.|TRBV13|TRBJ2-1|.
CASSSNPPRVEQFF
TGTGCCAGCAGCTCCAACCCTCCGCGGGTAGAGCAGTTCTTC
>.|TRBV24-1|TRBJ2-1|.
CATSFRAGSYNEQFF
TGTGCCACCAGTTTTAGGGCGGGATCTTACAATGAGCAGTTCTTC
>.|TRBV20-1|TRBJ1-1|.
CSARGSGKRGEAFF
TGCAGTGCTAGGGGGTCAGGGAAGCGCGGTGAAGCTTTCTTT
>.|TRBV2|TRBJ2-1|.
CASSEGRSVGDEQFF
TGTGCCAGCAGTGAGGGCCGTTCCGTTGGAGATGAGCAGTTCTTC
>.|TRBV4-2|TRBJ2-3|.
CASSQVVRGNTDTQYF
TGTGCCAGCAGCCAAGTGGTAAGGGGCAACACAGATACGCAGTATTTT
>.|TRBV7-6|TRBJ1-2|.
CASSLKGGRDGCTF
TGTGCCAGCAGCTTAAAGGGGGGAAGGGATGGCTGCACCTTC
>.|TRBV11-2|TRBJ2-7|.
CAGSRPGRDIEQYF
TGTGCCGGCAGCAGACCGGGCCGCGATATCGAGCAGTACTTC
>.|TRBV7-3|TRBJ1-2|.
CASSLGGQDHGYTF
TGTGCCAGCAGCTTGGGGGGGCAGGACCATGGCTACACCTTC
>once|TRBV10-3|TRBJ2-2|.
CAISAGSGLNTGELFF
TGTGCCATCAGTGCGGGTTCGGGACTCAACACCGGGGAGCTGTTTTTT
>.|TRBV5-1|TRBJ2-7|TRBD1
CASSWGQGADEQYF
TGCGCCAGCAGCTGGGGACAGGGGGCCGACGAGCAGTACTTC
>.|TRBV28|TRBJ1-6|.
CASSSPILDVNSPLHF
TGTGCCAGCAGTTCACCTATATTGGACGTTAATTCACCCCTCCACTTT
>.|TRBV11-2|TRBJ2-7|TRBD2
CASRSGLAGPEQYF
TGTGCCAGCAGGTCGGGACTAGCGGGCCCCGAGCAGTACTTC
>many|TRBV29-1|TRBJ1-5|.
CSVQGSGGQPQHF
TGCAGCGTCCAGGGTTCTGGGGGACAGCCCCAGCATTTT
>few|TRBV7-6|TRBJ2-3|TRBD2
CASSSPAGPTDTQYF
TGTGCCAGCAGTTCTCCAGCGGGGCCCACAGATACGCAGTATTTT
>.|TRBV29-1|TRBJ1-1|TRBD1
CSVWDSLGTEAFF
TGCAGTGTGTGGGACAGCCTGGGCACTGAAGCTTTCTTT
>few|TRBV5-1|TRBJ1-2|.
CASREGSTASYGYTF
TGCGCCAGCAGGGAGGGTTCTACAGCATCCTATGGCTACACCTTC